This T cell receptor beta chain was sequenced during a study of spatial heterogeneity in lung cancer. On the study more broadly: Alpha-chain detections were consistently fewer than beta-chain detections among the sequences. Each unique TCR and UMI combination was seen more than ten times on average in raw reads.

A unique molecular identifier was carried by every single TCR cDNA molecule. TCRdb reanalysed the 5' RACE reads using MiXCR and keeps one entry per CDR3 protein. Found here are roughly 9,800 distinct CDR3 sequences, 6% to 7.5% of them singletons; the top ten hold over 25%. This sample's time point: sample taken at primary tumor resection. The table lists this clonotype with many counts. Per germline, CDR1 SGHRS and CDR2 YFSETQ. V lost 4 bases, J lost 6 bases, and 10 bases lay in between. The CDR3 sequence is 12 residues long. The source is a male donor with early-stage non-small cell lung cancer. The chain links TRBV5-1 to TRBJ1-2; no clear D gene. The sample here was normal lung tissue next to the tumor, taken at surgery. CDR3 region: CASSPSADGYTF. CDR3 DNA sequence: TGCGCCAGCAGCCCCTCGGCGGATGGCTACACCTTC.